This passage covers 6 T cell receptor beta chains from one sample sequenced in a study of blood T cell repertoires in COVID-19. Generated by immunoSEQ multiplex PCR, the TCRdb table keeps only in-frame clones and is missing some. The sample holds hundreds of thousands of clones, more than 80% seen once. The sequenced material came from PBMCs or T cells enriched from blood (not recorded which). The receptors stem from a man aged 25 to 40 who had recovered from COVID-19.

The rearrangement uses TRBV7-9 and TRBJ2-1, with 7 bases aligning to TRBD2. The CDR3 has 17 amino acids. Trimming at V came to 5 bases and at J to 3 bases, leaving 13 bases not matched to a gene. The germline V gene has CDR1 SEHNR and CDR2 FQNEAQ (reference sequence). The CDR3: CASSPGSMRELYNEQFF. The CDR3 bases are TGTGCCAGCAGCCCCGGGTCGATGCGGGAGCTCTACAATGAGCAGTTCTTC.

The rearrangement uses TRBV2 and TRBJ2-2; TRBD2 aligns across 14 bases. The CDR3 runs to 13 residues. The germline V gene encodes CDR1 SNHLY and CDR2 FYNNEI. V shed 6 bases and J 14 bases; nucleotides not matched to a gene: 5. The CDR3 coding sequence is TGTGCCAGCAGGGGACTAGCGGGGGTGGGCCTGTTTTTT. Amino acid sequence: CASRGLAGVGLFF. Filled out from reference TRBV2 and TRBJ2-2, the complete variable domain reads EPEVTQTPSHQVTQMGQEVILRCVPISNHLYFYWYRQILGQKVEFLVSFYNNEISEKSEIFDDQFSVERPDGSNFTLKIRSTKLEDSAMYFCASRGLAGVGLFFGEGSRLTVL.

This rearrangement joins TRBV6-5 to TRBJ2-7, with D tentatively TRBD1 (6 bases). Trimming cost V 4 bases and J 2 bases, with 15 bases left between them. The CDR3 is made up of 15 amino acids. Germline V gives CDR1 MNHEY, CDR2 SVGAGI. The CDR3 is CASSFDRDTAYEQYF. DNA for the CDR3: TGTGCCAGCAGTTTCGACCGGGACACGGCCTACGAGCAGTACTTC.

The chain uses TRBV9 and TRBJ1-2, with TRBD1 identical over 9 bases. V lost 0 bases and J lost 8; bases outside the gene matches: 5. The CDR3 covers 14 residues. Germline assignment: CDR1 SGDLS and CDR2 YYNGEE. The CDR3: CASSVVGTGSGYTF. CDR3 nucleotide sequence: TGTGCCAGCAGCGTAGTGGGGACAGGGTCCGGCTACACCTTC.

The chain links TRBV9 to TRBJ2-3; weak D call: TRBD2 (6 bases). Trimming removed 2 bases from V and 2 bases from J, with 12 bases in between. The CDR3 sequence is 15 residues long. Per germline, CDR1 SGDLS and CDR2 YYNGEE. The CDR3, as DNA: TGTGCCAGCAGCGTGGAGGGCCGGGTCACAGATACGCAGTATTTT. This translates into CASSVEGRVTDTQYF.

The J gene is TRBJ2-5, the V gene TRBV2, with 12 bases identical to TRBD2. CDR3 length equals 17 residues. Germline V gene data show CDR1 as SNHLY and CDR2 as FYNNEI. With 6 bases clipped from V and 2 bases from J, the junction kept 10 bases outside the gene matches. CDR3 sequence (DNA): TGTGCCAGCAGCGAACAGGGACTAGCGGGCCCACAAGAGACCCAGTACTTC. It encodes CASSEQGLAGPQETQYF.